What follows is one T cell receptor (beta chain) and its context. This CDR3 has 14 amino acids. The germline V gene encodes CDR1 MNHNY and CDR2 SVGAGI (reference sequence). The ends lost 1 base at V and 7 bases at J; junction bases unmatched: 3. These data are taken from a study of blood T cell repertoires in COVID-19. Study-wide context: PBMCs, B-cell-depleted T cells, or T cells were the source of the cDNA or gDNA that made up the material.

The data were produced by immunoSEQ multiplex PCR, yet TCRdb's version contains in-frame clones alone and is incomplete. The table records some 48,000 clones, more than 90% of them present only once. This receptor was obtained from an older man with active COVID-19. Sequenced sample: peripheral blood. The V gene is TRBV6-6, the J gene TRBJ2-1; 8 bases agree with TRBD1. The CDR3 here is CASSYFTGGNEQFF. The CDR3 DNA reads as TGTGCCAGCAGTTACTTTACAGGGGGGAATGAGCAGTTCTTC.